The clone carrying this TCR beta chain showed up just a few times. Method: immunoSEQ multiplex PCR; TCRdb's copy keeps in-frame clones and lacks some. Altogether 200,000 to 250,000 clones are present, 85% to 90% being singletons, with the ten largest covering approximately 2.6%. The data originate from a study of blood T cell repertoires in COVID-19. The V gene lost 0 bases and the J gene lost 1 base, with 12 bases spanning the gap. Germline V gene lookup returns CDR1 SGHAT and CDR2 FQNNGV. This CDR3 is 17 amino acids long. Sequencing was done on a sample of peripheral blood. The chain uses TRBV11-2 and TRBJ2-2; D is perhaps TRBD1 (5 bases). The sequence came from a woman aged 55-75 years with acute or convalescent COVID-19. For the CDR3, the DNA is TGTGCCAGCAGCTTAGAATGGGGCAGCTTGAACACCGGGGAGCTGTTTTTT. Its protein is CASSLEWGSLNTGELFF.